Below are 13 T cell receptor beta chains sequenced from a single sample in a study of CD8+ T cells in alopecia areata. cDNA reverse transcribed from extracted RNA served as the sequencing template. Sequencing used immunoSEQ multiplex PCR; TCRdb keeps in-frame clones, though not all of them. Seen here are about 270,000 clones, roughly 63% observed once, and the top ten hold around 0.84%. Noted treatment: oral pan-JAK inhibitor, 5-10 mg twice daily. The sample was CD4+ T cells sorted from blood, taken at roughly week 52, from a patient treated with tofacitinib. The receptor source for this set is a human donor with alopecia areata.

The rearrangement joins TRBV5-1 to TRBJ2-5; D possibly matches TRBD1 or TRBD2 (6 bases each). CDR1 is SGHRS, CDR2 YFSETQ, per germline. The V end was cut by 0 bases, the J end by 5 bases, with 17 bases between. This CDR3 comprises 16 residues. For the CDR3, the DNA is TGCGCCAGCAGCTTGGTCCCACGGGGGCTAGGGGAGACCCAGTACTTC. Amino acids: CASSLVPRGLGETQYF.

The J gene is TRBJ1-1, the V gene TRBV9; D call uncertain. V was cut by 4 bases and J by 0 bases, with 10 bases left in between. CDR3 length equals 14 residues. The germline gives CDR1 SGDLS, CDR2 YYNGEE. The CDR3, as DNA: TGTGCCAGCAGCCCAGGAAACATGAACACTGAAGCTTTCTTT. Translation gives CASSPGNMNTEAFF. The complete variable domain, with remaining parts taken from reference TRBV9 and TRBJ1-1, reads DSGVTQTPKHLITATGQRVTLRCSPRSGDLSVYWYQQSLDQGLQFLIQYYNGEERAKGNILERFSAQQFPDLHSELNLSSLELGDSALYFCASSPGNMNTEAFFGQGTRLTVV.

This clone was found a few times. The V gene is TRBV18, the J gene TRBJ2-2, with TRBD2 matching over 9 bases. Germline CDR1 KGHSH, CDR2 LQKENI. The length of the CDR3 is 16 residues. Trimming removed 2 bases from V and 5 bases from J; junction bases left unmatched: 6. Written as DNA, the CDR3 is TGTGCCAGCTCACCATTGGTAGCGGGGGAGACCGGGGAGCTGTTTTTT. It specifies CASSPLVAGETGELFF.

The chain employs TRBV30 and TRBJ1-5; D might be TRBD1 (5 bases). This CDR3 is 15 amino acids long. Germline V CDR1 and CDR2: GTSNPN, SVGIG (reference sequence). V dropped 2 bases and J dropped 6 bases, with 17 bases sitting between them. DNA for the CDR3: TGTGCCTGGAGTATACAAAGGACAAAATCTCAGCCCCAGCATTTT. Translating it yields CAWSIQRTKSQPQHF.

For this clone: This specimen includes other DNA sequences encoding the same CDR3. V is TRBV29-1 and J is TRBJ1-1, with TRBD1 matching over 7 bases. CDR3 size: 13 residues. V lost 6 bases to trimming and J lost 0 bases; unmatched junction nucleotides: 4. CDR1 and CDR2 (germline): SQVTM, ANQGSEA. CDR3 sequence (DNA): TGCAGCGTAGGACAGGTTATGAACACTGAAGCTTTCTTT. Protein sequence: CSVGQVMNTEAFF.

This clone turned up a few times. The chain uses TRBV29-1 and TRBJ1-1, with unresolved D. CDR3 length: 12 amino acids. Germline V gene lookup returns CDR1 SQVTM and CDR2 ANQGSEA. The V end was cut by 4 bases, the J end by 5 bases, with 11 bases between. The CDR3 sequence is CSVGVGWTEAFF. The CDR3 DNA sequence: TGCAGCGTTGGAGTCGGCTGGACTGAAGCTTTCTTT. Complete variable domain (other parts from reference TRBV29-1 and TRBJ1-1): SAVISQKPSRDICQRGTSLTIQCQVDSQVTMMFWYRQQPGQSLTLIATANQGSEATYESGFVIDKFPISRPNLTFSTLTVSNMSPEDSSIYLCSVGVGWTEAFFGQGTRLTVV.

About this clone: A read error may produce the germline difference seen at one junction end. This chain connects TRBV5-1 to TRBJ1-6; TRBD1 aligns across 10 bases. The CDR3 consists of 15 residues. Germline loops: CDR1 SGHRS, CDR2 YFSETQ. The CDR3 nucleotides are TGCGCCAGCAGGGAAGGGACAGGGGCCAATTCGCCCCTCCACTTT. Translating gives CASREGTGANSPLHF.

This clone was found a few times. This chain uses TRBV14 with TRBJ2-3; 13 bases are a match to TRBD2. There are 16 residues in the CDR3. J lost 2 bases, V lost 4 bases, and 3 bases had no gene match. CDR1 and CDR2 (germline): SGHDN, FVKESK. CDR3 sequence: CASSRTSGGSTDTQYF. The CDR3 DNA follows: TGTGCCAGCAGCCGGACTAGCGGGGGCTCCACAGATACGCAGTATTTT.

V and J are TRBV30 and TRBJ1-2; a weak D match, TRBD1 (6 bases). This CDR3 is 11 amino acids long. CDR1 is GTSNPN, CDR2 SVGIG, per germline (reference sequence). The germline V and J ends were trimmed by 4 bases and 6 bases, with 9 bases remaining between them. The CDR3 loop is CAWTDRNGYTF. Written as DNA, the CDR3 is TGTGCCTGGACCGACAGGAATGGCTACACCTTC. The full variable domain, completed using reference TRBV30 and TRBJ1-2, is SQTIHQWPATLVQPVGSPLSLECTVEGTSNPNLYWYRQAAGRGLQLLFYSVGIGQISSEVPQNLSASRPQDRQFILSSKKLLLSDSGFYLCAWTDRNGYTFGSGTRLTVV.

This chain uses TRBV30 with TRBJ2-4, with TRBD2 identical over 8 bases. The V segment lost 2 bases and the J segment 7 bases; nucleotides outside the gene matches: 4. The CDR3 contains 13 residues. Germline CDR1 and CDR2: GTSNPN and SVGIG (reference sequence). CDR3 protein: CAWSPGLGNIQYF. The CDR3 coding sequence is TGTGCCTGGAGTCCGGGACTAGGGAACATTCAGTACTTC.

This clone was counted a few times. V usage is TRBV18 and J usage is TRBJ1-1; D remains ambiguous. Per germline, CDR1 KGHSH and CDR2 LQKENI. This CDR3 has 15 amino acids. The ends were cut back, 0 bases at V and 3 bases at J, with 11 bases in the middle. CDR3 nucleotides: TGTGCCAGCTCACCACCGATGGGGTGGGACACTGAAGCTTTCTTT. Translated, it gives CASSPPMGWDTEAFF.

This clone was seen only a few times. This chain links TRBV30 with TRBJ1-1; D remains ambiguous. The V gene's germline CDR1 is GTSNPN and CDR2 SVGIG (reference sequence). V lost 7 bases, J lost 4 bases, and 10 bases lay in between. CDR3 length: 11 amino acids. CDR3 sequence (DNA): TGTGCCTCGGAGAAGGGCACTGAAGCTTTCTTT. Its protein is CASEKGTEAFF. The full variable domain, rest sourced from reference TRBV30 and TRBJ1-1, is SQTIHQWPATLVQPVGSPLSLECTVEGTSNPNLYWYRQAAGRGLQLLFYSVGIGQISSEVPQNLSASRPQDRQFILSSKKLLLSDSGFYLCASEKGTEAFFGQGTRLTVV.

This chain joins TRBV30 and TRBJ1-1, with no clear D. The CDR3 extends over 13 amino acids. Between the trimmed V and J ends, which lost 4 bases and 0 bases, there was a span of 9 bases. The V gene's germline CDR1 is GTSNPN and CDR2 SVGIG (reference sequence). The CDR3 DNA is TGTGCCTGGAAGGCTATGTTGAACACTGAAGCTTTCTTT. It codes for CAWKAMLNTEAFF.